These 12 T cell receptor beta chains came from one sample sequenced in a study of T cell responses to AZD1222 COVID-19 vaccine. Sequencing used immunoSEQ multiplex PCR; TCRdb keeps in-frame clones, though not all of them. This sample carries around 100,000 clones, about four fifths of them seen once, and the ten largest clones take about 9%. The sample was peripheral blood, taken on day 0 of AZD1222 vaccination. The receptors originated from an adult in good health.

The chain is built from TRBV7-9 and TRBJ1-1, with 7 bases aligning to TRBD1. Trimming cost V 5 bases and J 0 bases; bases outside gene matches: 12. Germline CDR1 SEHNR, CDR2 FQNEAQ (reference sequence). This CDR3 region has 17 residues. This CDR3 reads CASSPRQGPTLNTEAFF. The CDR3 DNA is TGTGCCAGCAGCCCGAGACAGGGTCCCACCCTGAACACTGAAGCTTTCTTT.

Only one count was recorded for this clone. As DNA, the CDR3 is TGTGCCAGCAGTGAAATTGGGGGGCGTTCCGATGAGCAGTTCTTC. Protein product: CASSEIGGRSDEQFF. This chain uses TRBV6-1 with TRBJ2-1, with D perhaps being TRBD1 or TRBD2 (6 bases each). The CDR3 has 15 residues. Trimming took 2 bases from V and 8 from J, leaving 16 bases between them. The germline gives CDR1 MNHNS, CDR2 SASEGT.

The DNA for the CDR3 is TGTGCCAGCTCGTATTCGGGACAGAGCAACACCGGGGAGCTGTTTTTT. Amino acid sequence: CASSYSGQSNTGELFF. The genes are TRBV18 and TRBJ2-2; 7 nucleotides match TRBD1. Germline V CDR1 and CDR2: KGHSH, LQKENI. This CDR3 contains 16 residues. V trimming: 6 bases; J trimming: 2 bases; junction bases outside the gene matches: 9. The variable domain in full, with the rest retrieved from reference TRBV18 and TRBJ2-2, is NAGVMQNPRHLVRRRGQEARLRCSPMKGHSHVYWYRQLPEEGLKFMVYLQKENIIDESGMPKERFSAEFPKEGPSILRIQQVVRGDSAAYFCASSYSGQSNTGELFFGEGSRLTVL.

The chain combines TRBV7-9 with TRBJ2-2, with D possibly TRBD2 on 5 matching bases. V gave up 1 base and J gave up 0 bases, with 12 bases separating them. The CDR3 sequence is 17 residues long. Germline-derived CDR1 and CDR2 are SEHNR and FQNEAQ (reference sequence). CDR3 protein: CASSLVSRTPNTGELFF. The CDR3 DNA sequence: TGTGCCAGCAGCTTAGTCAGTAGGACTCCGAACACCGGGGAGCTGTTTTTT.

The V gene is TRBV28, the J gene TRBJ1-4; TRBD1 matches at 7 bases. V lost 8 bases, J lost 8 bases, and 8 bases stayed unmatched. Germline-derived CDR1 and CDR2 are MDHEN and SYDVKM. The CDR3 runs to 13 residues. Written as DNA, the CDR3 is TGTGCCAGCCAACAGGGGAGTGAGGAAAAACTGTTTTTT. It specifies CASQQGSEEKLFF.

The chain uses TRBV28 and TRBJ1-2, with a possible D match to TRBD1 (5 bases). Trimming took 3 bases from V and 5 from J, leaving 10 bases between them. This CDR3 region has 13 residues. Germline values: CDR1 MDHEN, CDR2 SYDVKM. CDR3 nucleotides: TGTGCCAGCAGTTTTGGGGGGAATTATGGCTACACCTTC. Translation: CASSFGGNYGYTF.

CDR3 in amino acids: CASSSAVLGGGEKLFF. CDR3 coding DNA: TGTGCCAGCAGTTCTGCGGTGTTGGGGGGGGGTGAAAAACTGTTTTTT. This sequence joins TRBV27 and TRBJ1-4, with D perhaps matching TRBD1 (5 bases). Deletions cut 4 bases from V and 7 bases from J, with 19 bases between. CDR1 is MNHEY and CDR2 is SMNVEV in the germline V gene (reference sequence). The CDR3 spans 16 residues. Full variable domain (outside the CDR3, taken from reference TRBV27 and TRBJ1-4): EAQVTQNPRYLITVTGKKLTVTCSQNMNHEYMSWYRQDPGLGLRQIYYSMNVEVTDKGDVPEGYKVSRKEKRNFPLILESPSPNQTSLYFCASSSAVLGGGEKLFFGSGTQLSVL.

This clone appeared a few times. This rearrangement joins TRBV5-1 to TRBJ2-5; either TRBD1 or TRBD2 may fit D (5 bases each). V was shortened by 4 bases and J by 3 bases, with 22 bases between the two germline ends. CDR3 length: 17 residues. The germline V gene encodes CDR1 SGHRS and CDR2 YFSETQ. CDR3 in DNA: TGCGCCAGCAGCACCGGATTGGTCGGGGCAGAGAAAGAGACCCAGTACTTC. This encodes CASSTGLVGAEKETQYF.

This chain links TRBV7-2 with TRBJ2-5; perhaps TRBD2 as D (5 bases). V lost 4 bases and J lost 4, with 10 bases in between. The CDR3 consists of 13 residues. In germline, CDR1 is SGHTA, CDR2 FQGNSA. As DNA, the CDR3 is TGTGCCAGCAGCTCCGGGATCGGAGAGACCCAGTACTTC. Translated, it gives CASSSGIGETQYF.

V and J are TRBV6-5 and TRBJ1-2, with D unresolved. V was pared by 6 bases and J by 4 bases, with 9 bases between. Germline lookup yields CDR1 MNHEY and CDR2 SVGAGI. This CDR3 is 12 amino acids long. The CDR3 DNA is TGTGCCAGCAGCCCACGGGGCTATGGCTACACCTTC. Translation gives CASSPRGYGYTF.

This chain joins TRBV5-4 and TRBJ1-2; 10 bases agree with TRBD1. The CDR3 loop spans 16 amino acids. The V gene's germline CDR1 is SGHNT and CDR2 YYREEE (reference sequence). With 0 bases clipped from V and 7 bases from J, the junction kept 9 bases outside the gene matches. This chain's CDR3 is CASSLGGGTGVGGYTF. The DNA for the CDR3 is TGTGCCAGCAGCTTGGGCGGCGGGACAGGGGTCGGTGGCTACACCTTC.

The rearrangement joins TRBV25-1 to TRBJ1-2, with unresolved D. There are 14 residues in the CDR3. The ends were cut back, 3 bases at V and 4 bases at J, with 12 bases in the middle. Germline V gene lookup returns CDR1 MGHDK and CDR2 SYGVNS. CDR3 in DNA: TGTGCCAGCAGTGACCCGACTCAATCCTATGGCTACACCTTC. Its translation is CASSDPTQSYGYTF.